The 13 T cell receptor beta chains given below trace back to one sample, sequenced in a study of glioma-infiltrating T cells. The iRepertoire nested amplicon-rescue multiplex PCR amplified TCR alpha and beta CDR3s from RNA. In TCRdb, the multiplex PCR reads were re-called with MiXCR into one record per CDR3 protein. The profile shows around 390,000 distinct CDR3 sequences, roughly 41% of them singletons. Sequencing input: glioma tissue, nonneoplastic brain tissue, or PBMCs (not recorded which). Source of these receptors: a human donor with low-grade glioma or glioblastoma, undergoing nonglioma brain surgery, or in good health (not recorded which).

Concerning this clonotype: This may be a read error: a much more frequent sequence differs by one nucleotide. The rearrangement links TRBV7-2 to TRBJ1-6; unclear D gene. V was pared by 8 bases and J by 6 bases, with 8 bases between. The CDR3 contains 12 residues. Germline V gene sequence: CDR1 SGHTA, CDR2 FQGNSA. CDR3 sequence (DNA): TGTGCCAGCGGCCCCCCTAATTCACCCCTCCACTTT. Its protein product is CASGPPNSPLHF.

Comment on this clonotype: A read error may explain this, as a much larger clone is one base away. This sequence joins TRBV27 and TRBJ1-3; 7 bases line up with TRBD1. Trimming cost V 3 bases and J 5 bases; bases outside gene matches: 4. The CDR3 is made up of 14 amino acids. CDR1 and CDR2 (germline): MNHEY, SMNVEV (reference sequence). CDR3 in DNA: TGTGCCAGCAGTTTGACAGGGCAAAGAAACACCATATATTTT. It encodes CASSLTGQRNTIYF.

This rearrangement joins TRBV6-1 to TRBJ1-2; possible D gene TRBD1, 6 bases. V was shortened by 6 bases and J by 4 bases, with 12 bases between the two germline ends. The germline V gene has CDR1 MNHNS and CDR2 SASEGT. The CDR3 consists of 13 residues. Here the CDR3 DNA reads TGTGCCAGCAGAGTCGACAGGCTCTATGGCTACACCTTC. It translates to CASRVDRLYGYTF.

The chain's CDR3 is CSVSQNTGELFF. DNA of the CDR3: TGCAGCGTTTCCCAGAACACCGGGGAGCTGTTTTTT. The genes are TRBV29-1 and TRBJ2-2, with D unresolved. The CDR3 runs 12 residues. V lost 5 bases and J lost 1, with 5 bases in between. Germline CDR1 SQVTM, CDR2 ANQGSEA.

In this sample, this clonotype turned up many times. This rearrangement joins TRBV28 to TRBJ2-3; 10 bases fit TRBD2. Germline lookup yields CDR1 MDHEN and CDR2 SYDVKM. V lost 6 bases to trimming and J lost 0 bases; unmatched junction nucleotides: 9. The length of the CDR3 is 17 residues. CDR3 DNA: TGTGCCAGCAGGTCTTTTGGACTAGCGGTTAGCACAGATACGCAGTATTTT. Protein product: CASRSFGLAVSTDTQYF. The full variable domain, its missing parts supplied by reference TRBV28 and TRBJ2-3, is DVKVTQSSRYLVKRTGEKVFLECVQDMDHENMFWYRQDPGLGLRLIYFSYDVKMKEKGDIPEGYSVSREKKERFSLILESASTNQTSMYLCASRSFGLAVSTDTQYFGPGTRLTVL.

J is TRBJ1-2 and V is TRBV7-2; 10 positions agree with TRBD1. CDR1 SGHTA and CDR2 FQGNSA come from the germline V gene. The CDR3 is 15 amino acids. V shed 5 bases and J 8 bases; nucleotides not matched to a gene: 11. CDR3 coding DNA: TGTGCCAGCAGCCACCACGACAGGGGGCCTCAGGGCTACACCTTC. This encodes CASSHHDRGPQGYTF.

As for this clonotype: A much larger clone lies a single base off, so this may be a read error. The rearrangement joins TRBV20-1 to TRBJ2-2, with a tentative D call TRBD2 (6 bases). Germline lookup yields CDR1 DFQATT and CDR2 SNEGSKA (reference sequence). Trimming took off 2 bases at V and 3 bases at J, with 10 bases between the two ends. This CDR3 spans 14 amino acids. CDR3 DNA sequence: TGCAGTGCTAGAAATCAGCGGGACACCGGGGAGCTGTTTTTT. It yields the protein CSARNQRDTGELFF.

In this sample, this clonotype turned up once. Possible read error: a much larger clone is one base away. V usage is TRBV20-1 and J usage is TRBJ2-5; tentatively, D is TRBD1 (5 bases). Germline loops: CDR1 DFQATT, CDR2 SNEGSKA (reference sequence). V lost 0 bases, J lost 5 bases, and 13 bases lay in between. The CDR3 totals 14 residues. CDR3 sequence: CSARDGREPETQYF. CDR3 coding DNA: TGCAGTGCTAGAGATGGCAGGGAACCGGAGACCCAGTACTTC.

This clonotype was seen repeatedly, ten times or more. This chain joins TRBV27 and TRBJ2-3; 13 nucleotides agree with TRBD2. V shed 6 bases and J 4 bases; nucleotides not matched to a gene: 4. CDR1 and CDR2 from the germline V gene are MNHEY and SMNVEV (reference sequence). The length of the CDR3 is 15 residues. CDR3 in amino acids: CASSRGLAGADTQYF. CDR3 in DNA: TGTGCCAGCAGCAGAGGACTAGCGGGAGCAGATACGCAGTATTTT.

As regards this clonotype: Being one base from a much bigger clone, this may be a read error. This likely comes from a read error, as the CDR3 has no conserved phenylalanine or tryptophan at its end. The chain joins TRBV6-2 or TRBV6-3 to TRBJ2-7; TRBD1 matches 7 bases. In germline, CDR1 is MNHEY, CDR2 SVGEGT. CDR3 length: 15 residues. The V segment lost 2 bases and the J segment 3 bases; nucleotides outside the gene matches: 7. The CDR3 DNA sequence: TGTGCCAGCAGTTACACCCGGACAGGTTTCTACGAGCAGTACTCC. Protein sequence: CASSYTRTGFYEQYS.

The rearrangement uses TRBV28 and TRBJ2-2; 11 nucleotides line up with TRBD2. V lost 3 bases, J lost 6 bases, and 6 bases stayed unmatched. The CDR3 has 16 residues. CDR1 MDHEN and CDR2 SYDVKM come from the germline V gene. For the CDR3, the DNA is TGTGCCAGCAGTTTCGTAGCGGGAGGGCCGTCCGGGGAGCTGTTTTTT. The encoded protein is CASSFVAGGPSGELFF.

About this clonotype itself: It may be a read error: a sequence one base away is much more abundant. The V gene is TRBV27, the J gene TRBJ2-3; 11 bases fit TRBD2. The CDR3 consists of 19 residues. The ends lost 5 bases at V and 1 base at J; junction bases unmatched: 14. Looked up from germline, CDR1 is MNHEY and CDR2 is SMNVEV (reference sequence). The CDR3 region is CASSHSILAGVIGTDTQYF. CDR3 in DNA: TGTGCCAGCAGTCACTCGATACTAGCGGGAGTCATCGGCACAGATACGCAGTATTTT.

This clonotype was observed a few times. The chain has TRBV4-3 and TRBJ2-1; D is uncertain. V was cut by 0 bases and J by 10 bases, with 7 bases left in between. The V gene's germline CDR1 is LGHNA and CDR2 YSLEER. The CDR3 contains 12 residues. This CDR3 is CASSQDRLEQFF. CDR3 DNA: TGCGCCAGCAGCCAAGATAGGCTCGAGCAGTTCTTC.